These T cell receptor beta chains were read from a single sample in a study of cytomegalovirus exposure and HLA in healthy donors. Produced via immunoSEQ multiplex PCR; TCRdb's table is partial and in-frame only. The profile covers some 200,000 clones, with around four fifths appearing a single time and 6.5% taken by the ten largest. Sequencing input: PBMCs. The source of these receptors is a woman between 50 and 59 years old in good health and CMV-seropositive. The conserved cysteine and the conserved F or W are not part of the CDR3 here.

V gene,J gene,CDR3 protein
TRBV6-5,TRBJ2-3,ASSSGLAGRDTQY
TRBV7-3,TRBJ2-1,ASSSSGEQF
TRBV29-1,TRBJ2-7,SVAQRPGAPYEQY
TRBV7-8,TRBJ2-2,ASSLDDFGELF
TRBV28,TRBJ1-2,ASSLETGYGYT
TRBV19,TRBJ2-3,ASSIGLAGADTQY
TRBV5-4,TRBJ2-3,ASSLGGQSTDTQY
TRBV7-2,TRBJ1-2,ASSLRSTANYGYT
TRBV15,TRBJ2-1,ATSRDQGEYNEQF
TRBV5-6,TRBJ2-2,ASSLAGSGSTGELF
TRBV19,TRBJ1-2,ASTSTGGKTSGGYT
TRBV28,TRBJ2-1,ASSLLAGGQYEQF
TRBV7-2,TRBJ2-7,ASSPSLGALGYEQY
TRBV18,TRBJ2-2,ASSPRLDRLF
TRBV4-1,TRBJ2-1,ASSQDPYMRAGVGYNEQF
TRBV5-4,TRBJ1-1,ASSADDLMNTEAF
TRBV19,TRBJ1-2,ASSIGPGNYGYT
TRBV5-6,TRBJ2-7,ASGSGYEQY
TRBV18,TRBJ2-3,ASSPKGGTSTDTQY
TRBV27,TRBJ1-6,ASSLSSYNSPLH